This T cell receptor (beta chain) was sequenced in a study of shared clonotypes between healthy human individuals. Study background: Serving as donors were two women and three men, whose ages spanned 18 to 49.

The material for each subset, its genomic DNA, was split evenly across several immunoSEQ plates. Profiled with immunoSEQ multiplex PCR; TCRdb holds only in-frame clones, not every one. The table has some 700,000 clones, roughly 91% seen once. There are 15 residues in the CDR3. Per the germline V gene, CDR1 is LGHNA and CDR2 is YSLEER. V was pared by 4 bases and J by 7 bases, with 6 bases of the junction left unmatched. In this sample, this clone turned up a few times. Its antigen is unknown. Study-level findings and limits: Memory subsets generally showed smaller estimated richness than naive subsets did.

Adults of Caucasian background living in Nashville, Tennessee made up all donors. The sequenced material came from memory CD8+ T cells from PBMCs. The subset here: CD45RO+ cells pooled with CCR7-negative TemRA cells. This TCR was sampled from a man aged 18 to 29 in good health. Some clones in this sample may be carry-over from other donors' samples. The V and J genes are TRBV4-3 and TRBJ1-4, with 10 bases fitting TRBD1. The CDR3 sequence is CASSRWTGGSEKLFF. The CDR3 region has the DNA TGCGCCAGCAGCCGATGGACAGGGGGAAGTGAAAAACTGTTTTTT.